This entry lists 16 T cell receptor beta chains sequenced from one sample in a study of breast tumors, draining lymph nodes, adjacent tissues. One entry per CDR3 protein, called by TCRdb with MiXCR from the multiplex PCR reads. The table lists over 70,000 distinct CDR3 sequences, around 29% of them singletons. The lymph nodes were axillary draining lymph nodes from breast cancer patients. Specimen: axillary lymph node tissue. These receptor sequences come from a female donor with breast cancer. Some clones in this sample may be carry-over from other donors' samples.

With regard to this clonotype: This may be a read error: a much more frequent sequence differs by one nucleotide. The V gene is TRBV5-6, the J gene TRBJ1-2, with D unresolved. Germline V gene data show CDR1 as SGHDT and CDR2 as YYEEEE. The V end lost 0 bases, the J end lost 7 bases, and 19 bases lay between the germline ends. This CDR3 is built from 16 residues. As DNA, the CDR3 is TGTGCCAGCAGCTTGGCTCGGGCCAGGCGCCTCTCTGGCTACACCTTC. It specifies CASSLARARRLSGYTF.

The V call is TRBV9, the J call TRBJ2-7; possibly TRBD2 for D (6 bases). The tail of the sequence fits TRBJ2-1 better, so the J call may be wrong. Germline CDR1 reads SGDLS; CDR2 reads YYNGEE. This CDR3 region has 14 residues. CDR3 DNA sequence: TGTGCCAGCAGCCGCGGGACCGGAGGCGGCGAGCAGTTCTTC. Encoded protein: CASSRGTGGGEQFF.

This clonotype was detected ten times or more. The CDR3 coding sequence is TGTGCCTGGATTCTTCCCGGGACTAGCGGCTACGAGCAGTACTTC. This encodes CAWILPGTSGYEQYF. The V and J genes are TRBV30 and TRBJ2-7, with 11 bases fitting TRBD2. This CDR3 is 15 amino acids long. V dropped 4 bases and J dropped 3; count of bases not matched to a gene: 8. The germline V gene encodes CDR1 GTSNPN and CDR2 SVGIG (reference sequence).

This clonotype was seen at least ten times. This chain links TRBV29-1 with TRBJ2-7, with 10 bases lining up with TRBD1. Losses at the gene ends were 7 bases for V and 6 bases for J; bases not matched to a gene: 12. Looked up from germline, CDR1 is SQVTM and CDR2 is ANQGSEA. The CDR3 sequence is 14 residues long. CDR3 sequence reads: CSGFFGTGAVEQYF. The CDR3 DNA is TGCAGCGGTTTCTTTGGGACAGGGGCAGTCGAGCAGTACTTC.

The sample holds one count of this clonotype. This rearrangement joins TRBV29-1 to TRBJ1-3; TRBD1 agrees at 12 bases. The CDR3 is 18 residues long. V was clipped by 4 bases and J by 3 bases; unmatched bases: 13. Germline lookup yields CDR1 SQVTM and CDR2 ANQGSEA. CDR3 sequence (DNA): TGCAGCGTTGGAGGGACAGGGGGCGCGTTGTCGGTTGGAAACACCATATATTTT. It encodes CSVGGTGGALSVGNTIYF.

This clonotype was seen ten or more times. This chain joins TRBV6-5 and TRBJ1-2, with 7 bases that match TRBD1. V was pared by 6 bases and J by 4 bases, with 5 bases of the junction left unmatched. CDR3 length: 13 residues. CDR1 and CDR2 from the germline V gene are MNHEY and SVGAGI. The CDR3, as DNA: TGTGCCAGCAGCACCGACAGGGTCTATGGCTACACCTTC. Amino acid sequence: CASSTDRVYGYTF.

This clonotype was seen repeatedly, ten times or more. This rearrangement joins TRBV19 to TRBJ1-2; 9 nucleotides line up with TRBD1. V dropped 4 bases and J dropped 4; count of bases not matched to a gene: 7. The CDR3 totals 15 residues. Per the germline V gene, CDR1 is LNHDA and CDR2 is SQIVND (reference sequence). The CDR3 region is CASSTTGGGIYGYTF. The CDR3 DNA reads TGTGCCAGTAGTACGACAGGGGGTGGCATCTATGGCTACACCTTC.

This chain connects TRBV4-1 to TRBJ1-1; no reliable D call. The CDR3 consists of 14 residues. V lost 3 bases and J lost 4, with 12 bases in between. Germline loops: CDR1 MGHRA, CDR2 YSYEKL. In DNA, the CDR3 is TGCGCCAGCAGCCACACACGACGGGGCACTGAAGCTTTCTTT. This codes for CASSHTRRGTEAFF.

This clonotype has at least ten counts. V usage is TRBV5-8 and J usage is TRBJ2-6, with D unclear. The CDR3 spans 16 residues. Trimming removed 3 bases from V and 0 bases from J, with 10 bases in between. Germline V CDR1 and CDR2: SGHTS, YDEGEE. In DNA, the CDR3 is TGTGCCAGCAGCTCAGGTCGGCACTCTGGGGCCAACGTCCTGACTTTC. Translated, it gives CASSSGRHSGANVLTF. Based on the CDR3 plus reference TRBV5-8 and TRBJ2-6, the full variable domain is EAGVTQSPTHLIKTRGQQATLRCSPISGHTSVYWYQQALGLGLQFLLWYDEGEERNRGNFPPRFSGRQFPNYSSELNVNALELEDSALYLCASSSGRHSGANVLTFGAGSRLTVL.

This clonotype was observed many times. The CDR3 reads CASSVTRGAPAYGYTF. The CDR3 DNA reads TGTGCCAGCAGTGTTACCCGGGGAGCGCCTGCCTATGGCTACACCTTC. The rearrangement uses TRBV6-1 and TRBJ1-2; unclear D gene. V was pared by 4 bases and J by 4 bases, with 19 bases between. CDR1 and CDR2 from the germline V gene are MNHNS and SASEGT. CDR3 length equals 16 residues.

Details on this clonotype: A junction boundary mismatches the germline segment, possibly from a read error. This chain links TRBV19 with TRBJ2-7; 7 bases align to TRBD2. CDR1 and CDR2 from the germline V gene are LNHDA and SQIVND (reference sequence). CDR3 size: 15 residues. Here the CDR3 reads CATAEPGGRAGERYF. The CDR3 DNA reads as TGTGCCACCGCTGAGCCCGGGGGGAGGGCGGGCGAGCGGTACTTC.

A note on this clonotype: The junction and the germline gene differ at one end; a read error may be behind it. This sequence joins TRBV7-9 and TRBJ2-1; 8 bases are a match to TRBD2. CDR1 SEHNR and CDR2 FQNEAQ come from the germline V gene (reference sequence). The CDR3 sequence is 13 residues long. CDR3 loop: CASNLTSVNEQLF. The CDR3 region has the DNA TGTGCCAGCAACTTGACTAGCGTCAATGAGCAGCTCTTC.

This clonotype was detected many times. A much larger clone differs from this one at a single base, so this may be a read error. The chain combines TRBV20-1 with TRBJ2-5, with D uncertain. V dropped 3 bases and J dropped 2 bases, with 7 bases sitting between them. The length of the CDR3 is 12 residues. Germline loops: CDR1 DFQATT, CDR2 SNEGSKA (reference sequence). The CDR3 sequence: CSASYGQETQYF. DNA for the CDR3: TGCAGTGCTAGTTACGGACAAGAGACCCAGTACTTC.

Ten or more counts support this clonotype. The V call is TRBV5-1, the J call TRBJ2-1, with 9 bases lining up with TRBD2. V dropped 0 bases and J dropped 8; count of bases not matched to a gene: 6. The CDR3 contains 15 residues. Germline V lookup: CDR1 SGHRS, CDR2 YFSETQ. In DNA form, the CDR3 reads TGCGCCAGCAGCTTGGAAGGTAGCGGGAGACATGAGCAGTTCTTC. It codes for CASSLEGSGRHEQFF.

At least ten counts were recorded for this clonotype. V usage is TRBV7-2 and J usage is TRBJ2-1, with TRBD2 matching 13 bases. Germline V gives CDR1 SGHTA, CDR2 FQGNSA. Losses at the gene ends were 8 bases for V and 1 base for J; bases not matched to a gene: 8. CDR3 size: 17 residues. As DNA, the CDR3 is TGTGCCAGCTCAAGGACTAGCGGGAGTAGTTCCTACAATGAGCAGTTCTTC. The encoded protein is CASSRTSGSSSYNEQFF.

On this clonotype itself: Sequence at one end of the junction differs from germline and may be a read error. The V and J genes are TRBV2 and TRBJ1-6; the D is unclear. The V gene's germline CDR1 is SNHLY and CDR2 FYNNEI. This CDR3 has 17 residues. The CDR3 DNA reads as TGTGCCAGCAGTCACTCATCGGGTTTGTTTGTATATTCCCCCCTCCCCTTT. It yields the protein CASSHSSGLFVYSPLPF.